The clone carrying this TCR beta chain was recorded at least ten times. One entry per CDR3 protein, called by TCRdb with MiXCR from the 5' RACE reads. The sample contains tens of thousands of distinct CDR3 sequences, 9.5% to 15% of which appear only once. This sample is drawn from a study of early T cells in non-severe SARS-CoV-2 infection. This CDR3 has 15 residues. V lost 3 bases to trimming and J lost 5 bases, with 15 bases between them. Germline CDR1 reads LGHDT; CDR2 reads YNNKEL (reference sequence). Sequences were obtained from whole blood. The sequence was obtained from an adult who was a healthcare worker with PCR-confirmed SARS-CoV-2 infection or an uninfected control (not recorded which). The rearrangement joins TRBV3-1 to TRBJ2-3; the D gene is possibly TRBD2 (5 bases). CDR3 in DNA: TGTGCCAGCAGCCAGGAAGGGATAGCGCGAGATACGCAGTATTTT. Its translation is CASSQEGIARDTQYF.